One T cell receptor beta chain is described in this entry. What it binds is not known. Trimming pared 6 bases from V and 1 base from J, leaving 9 bases between. CDR3 length: 13 residues. Germline V CDR1 and CDR2: SQVTM, ANQGSEA. In making diagnoses, clinical symptoms, serum thyroxine and TRAb, thyroid ultrasound and orbital computed tomography were all used. The TCR beta CDR3 regions underwent amplification using RNA transcripts as the source. TCR CDR3 regions were first amplified by RT-PCR with HTBI primers. TCRdb fed the multiplex PCR reads into MiXCR, producing one record per CDR3 protein. The table shows approximately 590,000 distinct CDR3 sequences, with 15% to 19% occurring only once. The data are from a study of T cells in Graves' hyperthyroidism and ophthalmopathy. Across the whole study: Peripheral blood was collected at initial diagnosis, before any treatment. Study-level points and caveats: The model identified upcoming ophthalmopathy a median approximately 6.4 months ahead of onset. Among clonotypes expanded in thyroid above 0.001, most were also found in blood.

The chain recombines TRBV29-1 with TRBJ2-2, with a weak D call TRBD1 (6 bases). The TCR sequence derives from a woman in her thirties with Graves' hyperthyroidism. Material for sequencing was blood. CDR3 loop: CSVRTENTGELFF. DNA of the CDR3: TGCAGCGTACGGACAGAGAACACCGGGGAGCTGTTTTTT.